This TCR beta chain was retrieved from a study of T cells in localized non-small cell lung cancer. Study results and limitations: Sequence data derive from only one tumor region, so heterogeneity remains possible. For the top 100 tumor clones, a median roughly 56 also appeared in adjacent lung.

The assay was immunoSEQ multiplex PCR, and TCRdb's table has in-frame clones only and misses some. The repertoire has 2,000 or so clones, approximately 32% of them found once; the top ten carry roughly 12%. Notes on this clone: The antigen remains undetermined.

CDR1 KGHSY and CDR2 FQNENV come from the germline V gene. V lost 6 bases and J lost 5, with 10 bases in between. This CDR3 comprises 13 residues. This chain connects TRBV16 to TRBJ2-2; tentatively, D is TRBD2 (5 bases). The sequence was obtained from a male donor aged 60 or over with stage I squamous cell lung carcinoma. Sample: normal lung tissue next to the tumor, taken before any cancer treatment. The CDR3 spells CASSTGGTGELFF. The CDR3 DNA reads as TGTGCCAGCAGTACCGGCGGGACCGGGGAGCTGTTTTTT. Supplemented by reference TRBV16 and TRBJ2-2, the full variable domain reads GEEVAQTPKHLVRGEGQKAKLYCAPIKGHSYVFWYQQVLKNEFKFLISFQNENVFDETGMPKERFSAKCLPNSPCSLEIQATKLEDSAVYFCASSTGGTGELFFGEGSRLTVL.